The T cell receptor beta chain under discussion was sequenced for a study of identical twins. Study observations and caveats: Abundant beta clonotypes from cord blood bore fewer insertions; memory repertoires lacked this pattern.

Note on this clonotype: Its antigen is not identified.

TCRdb ran MiXCR on the 5' RACE reads and lists one entry per CDR3 protein. This sample has 450,000 to 500,000 distinct CDR3 sequences, with 13% to 15% found just once. V shed 7 bases and J shed 4 bases, with 14 bases lying between them. Germline V gene lookup returns CDR1 SNHLY and CDR2 FYNNEI. The CDR3 consists of 14 residues. The sample was also reused in another study, on yellow fever vaccine responses in identical twins.

This sequence originates from a woman between 18 and 29 years old in good health. The specimen sequenced was CD4+ T cells sorted from blood. The rearrangement joins TRBV2 to TRBJ1-3, with a possible D match to TRBD1 (6 bases). The CDR3 DNA sequence: TGTGCCAGCAAACCCCGGGACACCGGAAACACCATATATTTT. Its protein product is CASKPRDTGNTIYF.